These 26 T cell receptor beta chains share one sample of origin, sequenced in a study of shared clonotypes between healthy human individuals. CD45RO-negative cells were positively selected for CCR7, leaving out terminally differentiated effector memory CD45RA+ cells. Produced via immunoSEQ multiplex PCR; TCRdb's table is partial and in-frame only. The table lists about 2.2 million clones, just over 90% of them singletons, with about 1.7% in the top ten. Sequenced sample: naive CD8+ T cells from PBMCs. Receptors were obtained from a man aged 18-30 years in good health. Some clones in this sample may be carry-over from other donors' samples.

V gene TRBV4-1 combines with J gene TRBJ2-7, with TRBD1 matching over 11 bases. The junction had 2 bases not matched to a gene; V was cut back by 0 bases and J by 4 bases. CDR3 length: 15 amino acids. Germline-derived CDR1 and CDR2 are MGHRA and YSYEKL. DNA for the CDR3: TGCGCCAGCAGCCAAGACTGGGACAGGGGGTACGAGCAGTACTTC. This sequence encodes CASSQDWDRGYEQYF.

DNA of the CDR3: TGTGCCAGCAGCGCCCTGGGGGAGCTGTTTTTT. This codes for CASSALGELFF. This chain joins TRBV7-9 and TRBJ2-2; D is ambiguous. The CDR3 loop spans 11 amino acids. Germline V gene data show CDR1 as SEHNR and CDR2 as FQNEAQ (reference sequence). Trimming took 5 bases from V and 8 from J, leaving 6 bases between them.

About this clone: Different DNA sequences within this sample yield the same CDR3. The V call is TRBV9, the J call TRBJ2-3; D not certain. The CDR3 loop spans 14 amino acids. CDR1 and CDR2 (germline): SGDLS, YYNGEE. The V gene lost 0 bases and the J gene lost 2 bases, with 7 bases spanning the gap. The CDR3 nucleotides read TGTGCCAGCAGCGTAGGTGGTTCCACAGATACGCAGTATTTT. Translating gives CASSVGGSTDTQYF.

V and J are TRBV7-2 and TRBJ1-4, with a tentative D call TRBD1 (5 bases). CDR3 length: 15 residues. Germline CDR1 SGHTA, CDR2 FQGNSA. Deletions cut 5 bases from V and 0 bases from J, with 10 bases between. CDR3 region: CASSPGTATNEKLFF. CDR3 bases: TGTGCCAGCAGCCCCGGGACGGCAACTAATGAAAAACTGTTTTTT.

The gene calls are TRBV5-5 and TRBJ2-1; 9 bases agree with TRBD1. Germline-derived CDR1 and CDR2 are SGHKS and YYEKEE (reference sequence). Trimming at V came to 4 bases and at J to 9 bases, leaving 14 bases not matched to a gene. The CDR3 is made up of 16 amino acids. In nucleotides, the CDR3 is TGTGCCAGCAGCCCCGGGGATCGGACAGGGGTAGCTGAGCAGTTCTTC. The encoded protein is CASSPGDRTGVAEQFF.

The genes are TRBV2 and TRBJ2-7, with 9 bases aligning to TRBD2. The CDR3 runs to 14 residues. The germline CDR1 and CDR2 sequences are SNHLY and FYNNEI. J lost 2 bases, V lost 6 bases, and 5 bases had no gene match. The CDR3 nucleotides read TGTGCCAGCAGAGAGGGACTAGCTCCCTACGAGCAGTACTTC. Its protein is CASREGLAPYEQYF.

V and J are TRBV28 and TRBJ2-3; the D gene could be TRBD1 or TRBD2 (5 bases each). The CDR3 runs 18 residues. Looked up from germline, CDR1 is MDHEN and CDR2 is SYDVKM. Trimming left V 1 base short and J 0 bases short, with 17 bases between. CDR3 DNA sequence: TGTGCCAGCAGTTTATTTTCCGCGCCGGGGCCCAGCACAGATACGCAGTATTTT. Translation gives CASSLFSAPGPSTDTQYF.

The chain is built from TRBV6-1 and TRBJ2-5, with TRBD1 as a possible D gene (5 bases). The CDR3 loop spans 17 amino acids. In germline, CDR1 is MNHNS, CDR2 SASEGT. V was clipped by 2 bases and J by 5 bases, with 21 bases between them. The CDR3 loop is CASSEPDTGSAGETQYF. In nucleotides, the CDR3 is TGTGCCAGCAGTGAACCTGATACAGGCAGCGCCGGGGAGACCCAGTACTTC.

This clone appeared a single time. Additional DNA sequences in this sample encode the identical CDR3. V is TRBV9 and J is TRBJ2-3; D ambiguous. Trimming took off 0 bases at V and 4 bases at J, with 6 bases between the two ends. The V gene's germline CDR1 is SGDLS and CDR2 YYNGEE. This CDR3 has 13 residues. CDR3 protein: CASSVGGADTQYF. For the CDR3, the DNA is TGTGCCAGCAGCGTAGGGGGTGCAGATACGCAGTATTTT.

This sequence joins TRBV27 and TRBJ1-2; D unclear. The V gene's germline CDR1 is MNHEY and CDR2 SMNVEV (reference sequence). This CDR3 has 14 residues. Trimming took off 4 bases at V and 6 bases at J, with 15 bases between the two ends. The CDR3 DNA follows: TGTGCCAGCAGTTATCAAGGGTCGGGTAATGGCTACACCTTC. Amino acids: CASSYQGSGNGYTF.

The chain links TRBV28 to TRBJ1-2; D may be TRBD1 (5 bases). The CDR3 runs to 14 residues. CDR1 MDHEN and CDR2 SYDVKM come from the germline V gene. This chain's CDR3 is CASFRGPTNYGYTF. CDR3 coding DNA: TGTGCGAGCTTTAGGGGACCTACTAACTATGGCTACACCTTC.

The chain combines TRBV18 with TRBJ2-3; 13 bases match TRBD2. V shed 2 bases, J shed 2 bases, and the junction held 4 bases outside the gene matches. The CDR3 has 17 amino acids. Germline V gene sequence: CDR1 KGHSH, CDR2 LQKENI. The CDR3: CASSPAGLAGVTDTQYF. CDR3 in DNA: TGTGCCAGCTCACCAGCCGGACTAGCGGGAGTCACAGATACGCAGTATTTT.

V is TRBV10-3 and J is TRBJ2-1, with D possibly being TRBD1 or TRBD2 (6 bases each). The CDR3 has 14 amino acids. V was trimmed by 2 bases and J by 2 bases, leaving 7 bases between them. Germline V gene data show CDR1 as ENHRY and CDR2 as SYGVKD. In DNA, the CDR3 is TGTGCCATCAGTGAGCGGGGGCCCTACAATGAGCAGTTCTTC. This sequence encodes CAISERGPYNEQFF.

The V gene is TRBV28, the J gene TRBJ1-1; no firm D call. V lost 2 bases to trimming and J lost 1 base, with 5 bases between them. The CDR3 has 13 residues. Germline V CDR1 and CDR2: MDHEN, SYDVKM. The CDR3: CASSLQWNTEAFF. CDR3 DNA sequence: TGTGCCAGCAGTTTACAGTGGAACACTGAAGCTTTCTTT.

The chain carries TRBV6-5 and TRBJ2-1; D call uncertain. Trimming removed 3 bases from V and 6 bases from J, with 12 bases in between. The CDR3 length is 14 residues. The germline gives CDR1 MNHEY, CDR2 SVGAGI. This chain's CDR3 is CASSYFRPGNEQFF. The CDR3 nucleotides are TGTGCCAGCAGTTATTTTAGGCCTGGCAATGAGCAGTTCTTC.

The rearrangement joins TRBV29-1 to TRBJ2-7; possible D gene TRBD2, 5 bases. Trimming cost V 7 bases and J 2 bases, with 9 bases left between them. Per germline, CDR1 SQVTM and CDR2 ANQGSEA. The CDR3 is 11 amino acids. Here the CDR3 reads CSARDTYEQYF. CDR3 bases: TGCAGCGCTCGGGATACCTACGAGCAGTACTTC.

The rearrangement joins TRBV19 to TRBJ2-7; 7 positions match TRBD2. The germline V gene has CDR1 LNHDA and CDR2 SQIVND (reference sequence). J was trimmed by 4 bases and V by 4 bases; bases with no gene match: 4. The CDR3 consists of 13 residues. Here the CDR3 reads CASSNAGEYEQYF. The CDR3 DNA sequence: TGTGCCAGTAGTAACGCGGGGGAATACGAGCAGTACTTC.

The chain couples TRBV6-6 to TRBJ2-7; 9 nucleotides agree with TRBD2. CDR1 and CDR2 from the germline V gene are MNHNY and SVGAGI (reference sequence). The V and J ends lost 2 bases and 7 bases, in that order; junction bases with no gene match: 12. The CDR3 has 16 residues. This CDR3 reads CASSYPGSGRSGEQYF. As DNA, the CDR3 is TGTGCCAGCAGTTACCCCGGGAGCGGGAGGTCTGGGGAGCAGTACTTC.

J is TRBJ2-7 and V is TRBV4-2; TRBD2 agrees at 8 bases. The CDR3 loop spans 17 amino acids. Germline CDR1 reads LGHNA; CDR2 reads YNFKEQ. V lost 0 bases and J lost 0; bases outside the gene matches: 7. The CDR3 region has the DNA TGTGCCAGCAGCCAAGATGTGCGGGGACTAGTCTCCTACGAGCAGTACTTC. It translates to CASSQDVRGLVSYEQYF.

This rearrangement joins TRBV19 to TRBJ1-5; a possible D gene is TRBD1 (5 bases). Per the germline V gene, CDR1 is LNHDA and CDR2 is SQIVND (reference sequence). V lost 1 base, J lost 4 bases, and 11 bases lay in between. This CDR3 has 15 amino acids. The CDR3 sequence is CASSIVGLDNQPQHF. The CDR3 DNA follows: TGTGCCAGTAGTATAGTGGGACTCGATAATCAGCCCCAGCATTTT.

This chain connects TRBV27 to TRBJ2-2; TRBD2 matches 10 bases. Looked up from germline, CDR1 is MNHEY and CDR2 is SMNVEV (reference sequence). The J segment lost 4 bases and the V segment lost 6 bases, leaving 8 bases of the junction unmatched. The CDR3 has 16 residues. The CDR3 protein is CASSQLAGVGTGELFF. CDR3 coding DNA: TGTGCCAGCAGCCAGCTAGCGGGAGTTGGCACCGGGGAGCTGTTTTTT.

The CDR3 sequence: CASSARDRGVNTEAFF. In DNA, the CDR3 is TGTGCCAGTAGTGCGCGGGACAGGGGGGTGAACACTGAAGCTTTCTTT. The chain carries TRBV19 and TRBJ1-1; TRBD1 agrees at 11 bases. V lost 5 bases to trimming and J lost 0 bases; unmatched junction nucleotides: 5. The V gene's germline CDR1 is LNHDA and CDR2 SQIVND (reference sequence). The CDR3 consists of 16 residues.

V usage is TRBV7-7 and J usage is TRBJ2-7, with D perhaps matching TRBD1 (5 bases). Germline V CDR1 and CDR2: SSHAT, FNYEAQ (reference sequence). V lost 4 bases and J lost 4, with 17 bases in between. The CDR3 runs to 15 residues. The CDR3 DNA sequence: TGTGCCAGCAGCTCTTATCCGACAGTTTATTACGAGCAGTACTTC. Its translation is CASSSYPTVYYEQYF. Full variable domain (rest looked up from reference TRBV7-7 and TRBJ2-7): GAGVSQSPRYKVTKRGQDVTLRCDPISSHATLYWYQQALGQGPEFLTYFNYEAQPDKSGLPSDRFSAERPEGSISTLTIQRTEQRDSAMYRCASSSYPTVYYEQYFGPGTRLTVT.

J is TRBJ2-7 and V is TRBV10-3; D gene ambiguous. This CDR3 has 14 residues. Germline V gene lookup returns CDR1 ENHRY and CDR2 SYGVKD. V gave up 6 bases and J gave up 2 bases, with 14 bases separating them. The CDR3: CAIRNPTLPYEQYF. The CDR3 DNA reads TGTGCCATCAGAAACCCCACGCTGCCCTACGAGCAGTACTTC.

V gene TRBV27 combines with J gene TRBJ2-7; 7 nucleotides agree with TRBD1. Germline V gene sequence: CDR1 MNHEY, CDR2 SMNVEV (reference sequence). The CDR3 has 16 amino acids. J was trimmed by 3 bases and V by 5 bases; bases with no gene match: 13. As DNA, the CDR3 is TGTGCCAGCAGTCCCCGACAGGGCTCCGGTATCTACGAGCAGTACTTC. It encodes CASSPRQGSGIYEQYF.

Concerning this clone: The sample carries other DNA sequences with the same CDR3. The V and J genes are TRBV7-3 and TRBJ2-1, with TRBD2 matching 12 bases. With 4 bases clipped from V and 4 bases from J, the junction kept 2 bases outside the gene matches. The CDR3 loop spans 15 amino acids. CDR1 is SGHTA, CDR2 FQGTGA, per germline. CDR3 loop: CASSSLAGGYNEQFF. The CDR3, as DNA: TGTGCCAGCAGCTCGCTAGCGGGAGGGTACAATGAGCAGTTCTTC.